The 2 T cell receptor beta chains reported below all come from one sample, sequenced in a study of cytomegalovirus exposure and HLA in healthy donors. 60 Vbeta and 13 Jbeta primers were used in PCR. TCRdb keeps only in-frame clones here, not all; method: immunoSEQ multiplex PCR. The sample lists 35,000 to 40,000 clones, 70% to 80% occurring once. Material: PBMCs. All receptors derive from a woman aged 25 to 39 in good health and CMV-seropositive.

CDR3 residues: CASSEVDQGLRTEAFF. The CDR3 DNA reads TGTGCCAGCAGTGAAGTGGATCAGGGACTTCGAACTGAAGCTTTCTTT. The chain has TRBV6-1 and TRBJ1-1, with D possibly matching TRBD1 (5 bases). Germline CDR1 is MNHNS and CDR2 is SASEGT. V was cut by 1 base and J by 5 bases, with 17 bases left in between. CDR3 length: 16 residues.

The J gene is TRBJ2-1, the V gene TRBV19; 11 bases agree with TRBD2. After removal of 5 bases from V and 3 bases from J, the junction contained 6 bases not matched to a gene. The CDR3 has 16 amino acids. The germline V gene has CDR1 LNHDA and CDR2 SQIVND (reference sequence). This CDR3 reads CASSPPGLAVYNEQFF. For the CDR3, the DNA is TGTGCCAGTAGTCCTCCGGGACTAGCGGTCTACAATGAGCAGTTCTTC.